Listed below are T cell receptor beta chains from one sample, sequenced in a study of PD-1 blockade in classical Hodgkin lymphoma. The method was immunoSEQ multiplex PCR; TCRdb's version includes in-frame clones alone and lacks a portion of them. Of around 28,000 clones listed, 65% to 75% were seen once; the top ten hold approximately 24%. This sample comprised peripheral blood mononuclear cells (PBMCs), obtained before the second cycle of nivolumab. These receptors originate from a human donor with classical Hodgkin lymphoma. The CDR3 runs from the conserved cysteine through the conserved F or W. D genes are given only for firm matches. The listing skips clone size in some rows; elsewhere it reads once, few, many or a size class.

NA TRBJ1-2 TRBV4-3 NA CASSQAGGYTF TGCGCCAGCAGCCAAGCAGGCGGCTACACCTTC
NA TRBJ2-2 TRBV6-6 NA CASSPRGPTGELFF TGTGCCAGCAGTCCCCGGGGACCCACCGGGGAGCTGTTTTTT
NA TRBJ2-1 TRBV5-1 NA CASSFAGVNYNEQFF TGCGCCAGCAGCTTCGCAGGGGTGAACTACAATGAGCAGTTCTTC
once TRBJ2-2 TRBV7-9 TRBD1 CASSSGGQGRTGELFF TGTGCCAGCAGCTCCGGGGGACAGGGGAGGACCGGGGAGCTGTTTTTT
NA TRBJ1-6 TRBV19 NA CASSTLGGPLHF TGTGCCAGTAGTACCCTCGGGGGACCCCTCCACTTT
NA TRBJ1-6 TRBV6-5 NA CASAVSPNSPLHF TGTGCCAGTGCTGTAAGCCCGAATTCACCCCTCCACTTT
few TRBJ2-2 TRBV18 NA CASSPQGIGELFF TGTGCCAGCTCACCACAGGGGATCGGGGAGCTGTTTTTT
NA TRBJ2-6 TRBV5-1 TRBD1 CASRGGQGSTGANVLTF TGCGCCAGCAGGGGGGGACAGGGATCAACTGGGGCCAACGTCCTGACTTTC
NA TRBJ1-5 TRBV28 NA CASSPRANQPQHF TGTGCCAGCAGTCCTAGGGCCAATCAGCCCCAGCATTTT
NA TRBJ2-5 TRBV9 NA CASSATWGARETQYF TGTGCCAGCAGCGCGACTTGGGGGGCGAGGGAGACCCAGTACTTC
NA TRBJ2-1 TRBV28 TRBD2 CASSRIAGISNEQFF TGTGCCAGCAGCCGCATAGCGGGAATCTCCAATGAGCAGTTCTTC
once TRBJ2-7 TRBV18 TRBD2 CASSRTSGSTTYEQYF TGTGCCAGCTCGCGGACTAGCGGGAGCACTACCTACGAGCAGTACTTC
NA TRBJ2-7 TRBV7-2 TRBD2 CASSLKAGLSYEQYF TGTGCCAGCAGCTTAAAAGCGGGGCTCTCCTACGAGCAGTACTTC
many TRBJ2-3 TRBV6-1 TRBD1 CASSEKQGAMSTDTQYF TGTGCCAGCAGTGAGAAGCAGGGGGCGATGAGCACAGATACGCAGTATTTT
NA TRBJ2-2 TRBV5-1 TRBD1 CASSLSGQGSTGELFF TGCGCCAGCAGCTTGTCTGGACAGGGGAGTACCGGGGAGCTGTTTTTT
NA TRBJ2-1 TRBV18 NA CASSPGIEQFF TGTGCCAGCTCACCAGGGATTGAGCAGTTCTTC
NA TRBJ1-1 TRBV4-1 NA CASTTSMVSQDTEAFF TGCGCCAGCACCACGTCGATGGTAAGCCAAGACACTGAAGCTTTCTTT
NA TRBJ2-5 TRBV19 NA CASSTWGETQYF TGTGCCAGTAGTACTTGGGGGGAGACCCAGTACTTC
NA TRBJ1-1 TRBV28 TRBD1 CASSLLAGGGTEAFF TGTGCCAGCAGTTTATTGGCAGGGGGTGGTACTGAAGCTTTCTTT
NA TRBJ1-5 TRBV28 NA CASSLPRTVQPQHF TGTGCCAGCAGTTTGCCACGGACAGTCCAGCCCCAGCATTTT
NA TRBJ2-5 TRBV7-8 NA CASSLVETQYF TGTGCCAGCAGCTTAGTAGAGACCCAGTACTTC
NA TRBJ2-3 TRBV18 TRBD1 CASSADRVGDTQYF TGTGCCAGCTCCGCGGACAGGGTAGGAGATACGCAGTATTTT
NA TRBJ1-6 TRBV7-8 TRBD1 CASSTQGGNSPLHF TGTGCCAGCAGCACTCAGGGGGGGAATTCACCCCTCCACTTT
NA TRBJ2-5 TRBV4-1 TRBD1 CASSQDRDRVSETQYF TGCGCCAGCAGCCAAGATCGGGACAGGGTGTCCGAGACCCAGTACTTC
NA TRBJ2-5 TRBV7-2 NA CASSSDRSGETQYF TGTGCCAGCAGCTCAGACAGGAGTGGGGAGACCCAGTACTTC
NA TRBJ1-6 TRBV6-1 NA CASSEHAKSSYNSPLHF TGTGCCAGCAGTGAACACGCAAAGAGCTCCTATAATTCACCCCTCCACTTT
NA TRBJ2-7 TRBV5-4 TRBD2 CASSLAGTSSYEQYF TGTGCCAGCAGCTTGGCAGGGACTAGCAGCTACGAGCAGTACTTC
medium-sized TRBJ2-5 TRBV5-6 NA CASSFRGPETQYF TGTGCCAGCAGCTTCCGGGGACCAGAGACCCAGTACTTC
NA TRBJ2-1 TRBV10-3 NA CAISDLASSYNEQFF TGTGCCATCAGTGATTTAGCGAGCTCCTACAATGAGCAGTTCTTC
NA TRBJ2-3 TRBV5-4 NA CASRDRQVPTDTQYF TGTGCCAGCAGAGATAGACAGGTACCAACAGATACGCAGTATTTT
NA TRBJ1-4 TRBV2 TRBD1 CASSAQGANEKLFF TGTGCCAGCTCGGCACAGGGGGCTAATGAAAAACTGTTTTTT
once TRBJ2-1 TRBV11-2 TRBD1 CASSTRTGNYNEQFF TGTGCCAGCAGCACTCGGACAGGAAACTACAATGAGCAGTTCTTC
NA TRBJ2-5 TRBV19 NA CASSIRGGLAQETQYF TGTGCCAGTAGTATTAGGGGGGGTCTCGCTCAAGAGACCCAGTACTTC
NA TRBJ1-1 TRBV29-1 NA CSAIDTEAFF TGCAGCGCGATCGACACTGAAGCTTTCTTT
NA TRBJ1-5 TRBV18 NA CASSPTPLTVSAQHF TGTGCCAGCTCACCAACCCCCCTGACAGTATCGGCCCAGCATTTT
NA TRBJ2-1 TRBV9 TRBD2 CASPASGGAKDEQFF TGTGCCAGCCCCGCTAGCGGGGGGGCCAAAGATGAGCAGTTCTTC
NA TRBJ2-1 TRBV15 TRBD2 CATSVEWGGRNNEQFF TGTGCCACCAGTGTAGAGTGGGGGGGACGGAACAATGAGCAGTTCTTC
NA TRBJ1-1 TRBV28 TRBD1 CASLAAQGATTEAFF TGTGCCAGCCTAGCAGCGCAGGGGGCGACCACTGAAGCTTTCTTT
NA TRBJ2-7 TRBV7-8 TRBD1 CASSFSGTGTYEQYF TGTGCCAGCAGCTTCTCCGGGACAGGGACCTACGAGCAGTACTTC
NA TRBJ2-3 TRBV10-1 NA CASSGGSGTDTQYF TGCGCCAGCAGTGGGGGGTCGGGTACAGATACGCAGTATTTT
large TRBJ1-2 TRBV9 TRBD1 CASSGRRDRGRDGYTF TGTGCCAGCAGCGGGCGCCGGGACAGGGGGCGAGATGGCTACACCTTC
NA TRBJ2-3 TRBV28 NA CASSWKSVLSTDTQYF TGTGCCAGCAGTTGGAAGTCAGTACTGAGCACAGATACGCAGTATTTT
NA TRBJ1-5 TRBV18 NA CASSPNNSNQPQHF TGTGCCAGCTCACCAAACAATAGCAATCAGCCCCAGCATTTT
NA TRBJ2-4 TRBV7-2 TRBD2 CASSPSGASGGGAKNIQYF TGTGCCAGCAGCCCCTCCGGAGCTAGCGGAGGTGGAGCCAAAAACATTCAGTACTTC
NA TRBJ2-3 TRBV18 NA CASSSRTDTQYF TGTGCCAGCTCATCCCGCACAGATACGCAGTATTTT
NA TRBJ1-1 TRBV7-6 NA CASSLAQNTEAFF TGTGCCAGCAGCTTAGCACAAAACACTGAAGCTTTCTTT
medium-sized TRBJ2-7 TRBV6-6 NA CASSTTSYEQYF TGTGCCAGCAGTACAACTTCCTACGAGCAGTACTTC
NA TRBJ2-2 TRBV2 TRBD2 CASSPLAGGGTGELFF TGTGCCAGCAGTCCCCTAGCGGGGGGAGGCACCGGGGAGCTGTTTTTT
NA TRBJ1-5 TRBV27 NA CASSLRGGAYSNQPQHF TGTGCCAGCAGTTTGAGGGGAGGGGCCTATAGCAATCAGCCCCAGCATTTT
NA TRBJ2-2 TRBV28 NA CASITFTTVLTGELFF TGTGCCAGCATTACCTTTACAACCGTACTAACCGGGGAGCTGTTTTTT
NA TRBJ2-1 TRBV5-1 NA CASSAGGKLTEQFF TGCGCCAGCAGCGCCGGAGGGAAGTTAACTGAGCAGTTCTTC
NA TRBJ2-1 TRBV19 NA CASSILGGYNEQFF TGTGCCAGTAGTATACTCGGAGGCTACAATGAGCAGTTCTTC
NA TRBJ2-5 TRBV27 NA CASSLTVSGGETQYF TGTGCCAGCAGTTTAACCGTATCCGGGGGAGAGACCCAGTACTTC
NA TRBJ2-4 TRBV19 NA CASSTLAKNIQYF TGTGCCAGTAGTACCCTAGCCAAAAACATTCAGTACTTC